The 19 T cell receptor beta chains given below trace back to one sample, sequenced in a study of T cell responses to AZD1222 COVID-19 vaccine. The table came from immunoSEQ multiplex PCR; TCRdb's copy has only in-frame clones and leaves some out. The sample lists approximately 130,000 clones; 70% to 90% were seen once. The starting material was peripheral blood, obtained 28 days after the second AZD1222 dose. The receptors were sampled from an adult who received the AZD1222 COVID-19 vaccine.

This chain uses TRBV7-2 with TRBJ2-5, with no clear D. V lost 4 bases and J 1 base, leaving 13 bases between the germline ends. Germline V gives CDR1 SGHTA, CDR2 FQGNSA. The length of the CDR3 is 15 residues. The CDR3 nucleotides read TGTGCCAGCAGCTCCACTGTCCGATCCCAAGAGACCCAGTACTTC. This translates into CASSSTVRSQETQYF. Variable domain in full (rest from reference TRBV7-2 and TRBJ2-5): GAGVSQSPSNKVTEKGKDVELRCDPISGHTALYWYRQSLGQGLEFLIYFQGNSAPDKSGLPSDRFSAERTGGSVSTLTIQRTQQEDSAVYLCASSSTVRSQETQYFGPGTRLLVL.

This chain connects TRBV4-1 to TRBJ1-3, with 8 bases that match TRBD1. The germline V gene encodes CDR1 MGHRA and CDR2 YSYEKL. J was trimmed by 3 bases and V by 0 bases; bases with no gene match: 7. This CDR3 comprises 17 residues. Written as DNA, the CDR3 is TGCGCCAGCAGCCAAGATGATCAGGGGGCAATTGGAAACACCATATATTTT. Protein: CASSQDDQGAIGNTIYF.

In DNA form, the CDR3 reads TGCGCCAGCAGCCAAGTTGGATCCATGGAGAGGATCTATGGCTACACCTTC. It yields the protein CASSQVGSMERIYGYTF. The chain joins TRBV4-1 to TRBJ1-2, with D unresolved. V was pared by 1 base and J by 4 bases, with 19 bases between. Germline V gene lookup returns CDR1 MGHRA and CDR2 YSYEKL. This CDR3 spans 17 amino acids.

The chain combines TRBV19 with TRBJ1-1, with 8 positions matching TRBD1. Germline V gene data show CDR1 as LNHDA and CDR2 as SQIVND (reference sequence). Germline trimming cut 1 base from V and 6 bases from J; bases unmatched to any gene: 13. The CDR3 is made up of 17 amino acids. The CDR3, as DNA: TGTGCCAGTAGTATAGCCCCGGGACAGGTCTCCGGTGCTGAAGCTTTCTTT. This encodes CASSIAPGQVSGAEAFF.

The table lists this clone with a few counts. CDR3 in DNA: TGTGCCAGCAGTGAACGAATTGGCAATCAGCCCCAGCATTTT. Amino acid sequence: CASSERIGNQPQHF. The chain has TRBV6-1 and TRBJ1-5; the D is unclear. CDR3 size: 14 residues. V was clipped by 2 bases and J by 2 bases, with 7 bases between them. The V gene's germline CDR1 is MNHNS and CDR2 SASEGT.

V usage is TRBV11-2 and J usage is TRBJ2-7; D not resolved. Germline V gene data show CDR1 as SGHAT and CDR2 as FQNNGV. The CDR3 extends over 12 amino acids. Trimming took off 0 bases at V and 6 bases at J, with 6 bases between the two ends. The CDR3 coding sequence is TGTGCCAGCAGCTTAGAAAGGGCCGAGCAGTACTTC. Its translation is CASSLERAEQYF.

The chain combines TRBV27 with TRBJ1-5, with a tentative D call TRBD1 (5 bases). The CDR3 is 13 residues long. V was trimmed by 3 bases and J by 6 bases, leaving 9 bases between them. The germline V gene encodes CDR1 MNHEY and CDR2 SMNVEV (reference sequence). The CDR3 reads CASSFSGSQPQHF. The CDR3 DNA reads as TGTGCCAGCAGTTTCTCAGGGAGTCAGCCCCAGCATTTT.

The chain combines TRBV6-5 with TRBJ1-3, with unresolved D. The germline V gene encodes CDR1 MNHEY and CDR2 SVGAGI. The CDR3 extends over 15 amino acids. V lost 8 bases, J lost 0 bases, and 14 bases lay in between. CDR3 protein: CASSPTYHSGNTIYF. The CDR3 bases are TGTGCCAGCTCGCCCACTTATCACTCTGGAAACACCATATATTTT.

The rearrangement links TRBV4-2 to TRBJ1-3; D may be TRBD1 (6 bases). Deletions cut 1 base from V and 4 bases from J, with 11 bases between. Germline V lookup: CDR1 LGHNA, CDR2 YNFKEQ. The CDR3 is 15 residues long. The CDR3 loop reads CASSQGQDGGNTIYF. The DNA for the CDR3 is TGTGCCAGCAGCCAAGGACAGGATGGAGGAAACACCATATATTTT.

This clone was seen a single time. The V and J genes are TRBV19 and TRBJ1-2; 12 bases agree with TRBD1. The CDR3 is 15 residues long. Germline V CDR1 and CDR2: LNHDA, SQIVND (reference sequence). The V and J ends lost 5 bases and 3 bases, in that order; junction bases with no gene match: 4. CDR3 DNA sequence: TGTGCCAGTAGTGGGACAGGGGGCTTCTACTATGGCTACACCTTC. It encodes CASSGTGGFYYGYTF.

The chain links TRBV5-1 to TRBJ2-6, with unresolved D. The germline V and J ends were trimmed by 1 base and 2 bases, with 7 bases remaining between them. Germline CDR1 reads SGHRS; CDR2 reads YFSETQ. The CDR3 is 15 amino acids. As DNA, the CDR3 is TGCGCCAGCAGCTTGCGAGGAGCTGGGGCCAACGTCCTGACTTTC. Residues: CASSLRGAGANVLTF.

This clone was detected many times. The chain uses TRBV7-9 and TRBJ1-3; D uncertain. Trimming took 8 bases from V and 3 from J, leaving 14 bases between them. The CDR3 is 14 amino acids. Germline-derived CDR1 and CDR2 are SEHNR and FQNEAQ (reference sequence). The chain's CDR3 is CASSIQGSGNTIYF. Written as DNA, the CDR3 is TGTGCCAGCTCCATCCAAGGGAGTGGAAACACCATATATTTT.

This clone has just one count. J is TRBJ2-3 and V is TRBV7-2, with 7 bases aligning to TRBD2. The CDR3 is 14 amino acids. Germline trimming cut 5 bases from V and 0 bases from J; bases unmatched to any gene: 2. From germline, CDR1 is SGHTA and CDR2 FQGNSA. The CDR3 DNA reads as TGTGCCAGCAGCCCGCGGGGGAGCACAGATACGCAGTATTTT. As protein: CASSPRGSTDTQYF.

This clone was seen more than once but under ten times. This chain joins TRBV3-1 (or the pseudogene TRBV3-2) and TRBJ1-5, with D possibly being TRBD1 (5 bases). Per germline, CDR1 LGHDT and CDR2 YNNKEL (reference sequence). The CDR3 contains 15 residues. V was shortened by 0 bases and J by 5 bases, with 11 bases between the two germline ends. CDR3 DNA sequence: TGTGCCAGCAGCCAAGACACAGGTCGTTATCAGCCCCAGCATTTT. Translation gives CASSQDTGRYQPQHF.

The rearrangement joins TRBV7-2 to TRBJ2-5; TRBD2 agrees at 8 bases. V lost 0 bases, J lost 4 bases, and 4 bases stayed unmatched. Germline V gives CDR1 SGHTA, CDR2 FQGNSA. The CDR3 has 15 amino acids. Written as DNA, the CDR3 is TGTGCCAGCAGCTTAGCGGCGGGGGGCTTAGAGACCCAGTACTTC. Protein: CASSLAAGGLETQYF.

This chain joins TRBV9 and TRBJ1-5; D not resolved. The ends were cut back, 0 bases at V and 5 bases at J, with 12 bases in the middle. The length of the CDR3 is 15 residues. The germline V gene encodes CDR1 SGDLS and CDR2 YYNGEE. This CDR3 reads CASSVGGGVDQPQHF. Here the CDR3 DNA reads TGTGCCAGCAGCGTAGGGGGTGGGGTCGATCAGCCCCAGCATTTT.

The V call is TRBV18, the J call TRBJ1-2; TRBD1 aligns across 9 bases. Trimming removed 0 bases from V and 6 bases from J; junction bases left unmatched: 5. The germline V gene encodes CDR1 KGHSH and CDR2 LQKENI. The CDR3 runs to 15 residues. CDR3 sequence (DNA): TGTGCCAGCTCACCACCCGGACAGGGGAAGGATGGCTACACCTTC. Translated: CASSPPGQGKDGYTF. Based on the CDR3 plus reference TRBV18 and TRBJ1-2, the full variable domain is NAGVMQNPRHLVRRRGQEARLRCSPMKGHSHVYWYRQLPEEGLKFMVYLQKENIIDESGMPKERFSAEFPKEGPSILRIQQVVRGDSAAYFCASSPPGQGKDGYTFGSGTRLTVV.

CDR3 in amino acids: CASSRPGLNRVREKLFF. The CDR3 coding sequence is TGTGCCAGCAGCCGCCCGGGCTTAAACAGGGTTCGAGAAAAACTGTTTTTT. The chain combines TRBV7-9 with TRBJ1-4; D perhaps matches TRBD1 (6 bases). CDR1 SEHNR and CDR2 FQNEAQ come from the germline V gene (reference sequence). There are 17 residues in the CDR3. V shed 5 bases and J shed 8 bases, with 24 bases lying between them.

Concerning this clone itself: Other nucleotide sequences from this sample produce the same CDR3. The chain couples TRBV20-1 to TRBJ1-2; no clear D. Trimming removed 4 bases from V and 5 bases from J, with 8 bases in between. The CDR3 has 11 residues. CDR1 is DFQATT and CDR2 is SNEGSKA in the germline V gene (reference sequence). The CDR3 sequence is CSATDGYGYTF. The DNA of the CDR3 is TGCAGTGCTACGGACGGTTATGGCTACACCTTC.